This TCR beta chain was sequenced during a study of T cell repertoires in cytomegalovirus infection. This CDR3 is 13 amino acids long. Germline lookup yields CDR1 SGHTA and CDR2 FQGTGA. J was trimmed by 6 bases and V by 4 bases; bases with no gene match: 5. Comments on this clonotype: The target antigen is unknown.

TCRdb processed the reads anew with MiXCR; each CDR3 protein has one entry. The sample records some 70,000 distinct CDR3 sequences, approximately 22% being singletons. Sequencing was done on a sample of PBMCs, sequenced either directly or after in vitro stimulation (not recorded which). This chain links TRBV7-3 with TRBJ1-1, with 7 bases matching TRBD1. The TCR was taken from a human donor in good health (CMV status not recorded). Some clones in this sample may be carry-over from other donors' samples. CDR3 sequence: CASSSQGGAEAFF. The CDR3 coding sequence is TGTGCCAGCAGCTCCCAGGGGGGGGCTGAAGCTTTCTTT.